Listed here are 5 T cell receptor beta chains from one sample, sequenced in a study of identical twins. TCRdb analysed the 5' RACE reads with MiXCR anew, one entry per CDR3 protein. Found here are some 730,000 distinct CDR3 sequences, about 20% of them singletons; the top ten hold roughly 14%. This sample was also put to use in a study of T cells expressing NK-cell markers.

Sequenced: PBMCs. The source of these receptors is a woman between 18 and 30 years old in good health.

V is TRBV10-2 and J is TRBJ2-1; D possibly corresponds to TRBD1 (5 bases). Germline CDR1 is WSHSY and CDR2 is SAAADI. The CDR3 length is 13 residues. V was cut by 3 bases and J by 10 bases, with 13 bases left in between. The CDR3 DNA follows: TGCGCCAGCAGTGATTGGCAGGGCAAGGAGCAGTTCTTC. The encoded protein is CASSDWQGKEQFF.

This sequence joins TRBV5-6 and TRBJ2-7; unclear D gene. V was shortened by 2 bases and J by 12 bases, with 15 bases between the two germline ends. Germline CDR1 and CDR2: SGHDT and YYEEEE. The length of the CDR3 is 12 residues. Here the CDR3 DNA reads TGTGCCAGCAGCTTCGGCCTTATATCGCCGTACTTC. The encoded protein is CASSFGLISPYF.

A few counts support this clonotype. The CDR3 region has the DNA TGCAGTGCTAGACGTCGGGGGACCTTGGATGAGCAGTTCTTC. The encoded protein is CSARRRGTLDEQFF. The chain recombines TRBV20-1 with TRBJ2-1; perhaps TRBD2 as D (6 bases). The V end was cut by 2 bases, the J end by 8 bases, with 16 bases between. Per the germline V gene, CDR1 is DFQATT and CDR2 is SNEGSKA (reference sequence). CDR3 length: 14 residues.

The V gene is TRBV29-1, the J gene TRBJ1-2; D perhaps matches TRBD1 (6 bases). Germline CDR1 and CDR2: SQVTM and ANQGSEA. Trimming cost V 3 bases and J 0 bases, with 11 bases left between them. CDR3 length equals 14 residues. The CDR3 nucleotides are TGCAGCGTTGATGTGACAGGAGCTAACTATGGCTACACCTTC. It translates to CSVDVTGANYGYTF.

The rearrangement links TRBV3-1 to TRBJ2-1; TRBD1 matches at 10 bases. Germline V gene sequence: CDR1 LGHDT, CDR2 YNNKEL (reference sequence). The CDR3 runs to 15 residues. Germline trimming cut 5 bases from V and 6 bases from J; bases unmatched to any gene: 7. The CDR3 protein is CASSGDRGRFNEQFF. The CDR3 nucleotides read TGTGCCAGCAGCGGAGACAGGGGGCGCTTCAATGAGCAGTTCTTC.